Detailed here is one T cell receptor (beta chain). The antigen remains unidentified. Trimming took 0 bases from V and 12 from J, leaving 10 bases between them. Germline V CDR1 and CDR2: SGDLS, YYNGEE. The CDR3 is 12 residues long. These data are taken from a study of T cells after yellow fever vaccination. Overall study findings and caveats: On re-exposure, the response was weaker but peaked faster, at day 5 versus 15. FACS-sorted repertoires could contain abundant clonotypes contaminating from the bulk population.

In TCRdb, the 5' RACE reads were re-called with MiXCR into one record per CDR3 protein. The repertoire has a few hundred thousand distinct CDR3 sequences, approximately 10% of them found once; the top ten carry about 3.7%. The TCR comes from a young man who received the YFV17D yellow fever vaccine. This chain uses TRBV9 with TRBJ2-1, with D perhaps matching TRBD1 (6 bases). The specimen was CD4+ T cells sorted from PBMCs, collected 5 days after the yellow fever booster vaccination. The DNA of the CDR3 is TGTGCCAGCAGCGTAGTACAGGGAAGGCAGTTCTTC. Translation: CASSVVQGRQFF.